A selection of T cell receptor beta chains follows, all from one sample in a study of cytomegalovirus exposure and HLA in healthy donors. Method: immunoSEQ multiplex PCR; TCRdb's copy keeps in-frame clones and lacks some. The sample's table shows 130,000 or so clones. Source material: PBMCs. The source of these receptors is a woman between 40 and 55 years old in good health and CMV-seropositive. The CDR3 runs from the conserved cysteine through the conserved F or W. The D gene is left open where the match is weak.

TRBJ2-1,TRBD1,TRBV7-2,CASSLRQGRGAEQFF,TGTGCCAGCAGCTTAAGACAGGGGAGAGGGGCTGAGCAGTTCTTC
TRBJ2-7,.,TRBV5-6,CASSPGQSYEQYF,TGTGCCAGCAGCCCTGGGCAGTCCTACGAGCAGTACTTC
TRBJ1-4,.,TRBV28,CASSLGGGGLNEKLFF,TGTGCCAGCAGTTTAGGGGGCGGGGGCCTGAATGAAAAACTGTTTTTT
TRBJ2-1,.,TRBV16,CASSVQVEQFF,TGTGCCAGCAGCGTCCAGGTAGAGCAGTTCTTC
TRBJ2-2,TRBD1,TRBV10-3,CAIKSGTGVTGELFF,TGTGCCATCAAATCCGGGACAGGGGTCACCGGGGAGCTGTTTTTT
TRBJ2-5,.,TRBV6-1,CASRGGIRETQYF,TGTGCCAGCAGGGGCGGGATCCGGGAGACCCAGTACTTC
TRBJ1-5,TRBD1,TRBV10-3,CAISDTGGYQPQHF,TGTGCCATCAGTGACACAGGGGGCTATCAGCCCCAGCATTTT
TRBJ2-7,.,TRBV7-6,CASSLETGLYEQYF,TGTGCCAGCAGCTTAGAGACGGGACTCTACGAGCAGTACTTC
TRBJ1-5,.,TRBV19,CASSSQISNQPQHF,TGTGCCAGTAGTAGCCAGATAAGCAATCAGCCCCAGCATTTT
TRBJ2-2,.,TRBV27,CASSSPRVYDRNTGELFF,TGTGCCAGCAGTTCCCCCAGGGTCTATGATAGGAACACCGGGGAGCTGTTTTTT
TRBJ2-3,.,TRBV9,CASSVGRVTDTQYF,TGTGCCAGCAGCGTAGGACGGGTCACAGATACGCAGTATTTT
TRBJ2-3,TRBD1,TRBV7-2,CASTNPGQFTDTQYF,TGTGCCAGCACCAACCCGGGACAGTTCACAGATACGCAGTATTTT
TRBJ2-3,.,TRBV27,CASSLPGEEGNTQYF,TGTGCCAGCAGTTTACCGGGAGAAGAGGGGAATACGCAGTATTTT
TRBJ2-1,.,TRBV7-7,CASSLRREWTYNEQFF,TGTGCTAGCAGCCTTCGGAGGGAGTGGACCTACAATGAGCAGTTCTTC
TRBJ2-5,.,TRBV13,CASSLVTEYGGGTQYF,TGTGCCAGCAGCTTAGTGACCGAATACGGAGGTGGGACCCAGTACTTC
TRBJ2-7,TRBD2,TRBV7-8,CASSLVGLAGDEQYF,TGTGCCAGCAGCTTAGTAGGGCTAGCGGGAGACGAGCAGTACTTC
TRBJ2-5,.,TRBV30,CAWSVRRQLGETQYF,TGTGCCTGGAGTGTAAGGAGGCAGTTGGGAGAGACCCAGTACTTC
TRBJ2-1,TRBD2,TRBV5-6,CASSSDGVGGSSYNEQFF,TGTGCCAGCTCTTCCGACGGAGTGGGAGGGAGCTCCTACAATGAGCAGTTCTTC
TRBJ2-7,.,TRBV6-4,CARRTKTSYEQYF,TGTGCCAGAAGGACTAAAACCTCCTACGAGCAGTACTTC
TRBJ2-2,TRBD2,TRBV5-1,CASSYTSGDTGELFF,TGCGCCAGCAGCTACACTAGCGGGGACACCGGGGAGCTGTTTTTT
TRBJ2-7,.,TRBV6-1,CATTSGDSPSYEQYF,TGTGCCACCACCTCCGGGGACTCGCCCTCCTACGAGCAGTACTTC
TRBJ2-7,.,TRBV4-1,CASSQESPLYEQYF,TGCGCCAGCAGCCAAGAGTCCCCTCTCTACGAGCAGTACTTC
TRBJ2-7,TRBD2,TRBV7-6,CASSSGGRPYEQYF,TGTGCCAGCAGCTCCGGGGGGAGACCCTACGAGCAGTACTTC
TRBJ2-7,TRBD2,TRBV7-3,CASSSSGKGEQYF,TGTGCCAGCAGCTCCAGCGGGAAAGGCGAGCAGTACTTC
TRBJ1-2,.,TRBV27,CATKFGGHYGYTF,TGTGCCACCAAGTTCGGTGGTCACTATGGCTACACCTTC
TRBJ1-1,TRBD1,TRBV27,CANLRDRGRRTEAFF,TGTGCCAACCTCCGGGACAGGGGCCGCCGGACTGAAGCTTTCTTT
TRBJ1-4,.,TRBV7-9,CASSLKERTADATNEKLFF,TGTGCCAGCAGCTTGAAGGAAAGAACAGCAGATGCAACTAATGAAAAACTGTTTTTT
TRBJ2-1,.,TRBV4-3,CASSQAGDEQFF,TGCGCCAGCAGCCAAGCAGGGGATGAGCAGTTCTTC
TRBJ2-3,.,TRBV6-5,CASSRSGWGDTQYF,TGTGCCAGCTCCCGTAGCGGCTGGGGAGATACGCAGTATTTT
TRBJ2-7,.,TRBV15,CATSTRQSTYEQYF,TGTGCCACCAGCACACGACAGTCCACCTACGAGCAGTACTTC
TRBJ2-7,TRBD1,TRBV7-2,CASSVHGTGTYEQYF,TGTGCCAGCAGCGTGCATGGGACAGGGACCTACGAGCAGTACTTC
TRBJ2-6,.,TRBV5-4,CASSLELAGANVLTF,TGTGCCAGCAGCTTGGAACTGGCTGGGGCCAACGTCCTGACTTTC
TRBJ2-5,TRBD1,TRBV6-1,CASSEQGAYQETQYF,TGTGCCAGCAGTGAACAGGGGGCTTACCAAGAGACCCAGTACTTC
TRBJ1-4,TRBD1,TRBV5-5,CASSFPTGRDEKLFF,TGTGCCAGCAGCTTCCCGACAGGGAGAGATGAAAAACTGTTTTTT
TRBJ1-2,TRBD1,TRBV6-1,CASTWDRLYGYTF,TGTGCCAGCACCTGGGACAGGCTTTATGGCTACACCTTC
TRBJ2-1,TRBD2,TRBV11-2,CASSPMRGGDEQFF,TGTGCCAGCAGCCCCATGCGGGGGGGAGATGAGCAGTTCTTC
TRBJ1-5,.,TRBV12-1,CASSICGDRDWQPQHF,TGTGCCAGCAGCATTTGCGGGGACAGGGACTGGCAGCCCCAGCATTTT
TRBJ2-4,TRBD2,TRBV5-4,CASSSGGGGGKNIQYF,TGTGCCAGCAGCTCCGGGGGGGGAGGGGGCAAAAACATTCAGTACTTC
TRBJ2-7,TRBD2,TRBV29-1,CSVAPGGGVYGQYF,TGCAGCGTTGCCCCGGGGGGGGGCGTCTACGGGCAGTACTTC
TRBJ2-1,.,TRBV5-8,CASSFFTSYNEQFF,TGTGCCAGCAGCTTCTTTACTAGTTACAATGAGCAGTTCTTC
TRBJ1-4,TRBD1,TRBV19,CASNLGTDHEKLFF,TGTGCCAGTAATCTCGGGACAGATCATGAAAAACTGTTTTTT
TRBJ2-7,TRBD2,TRBV5-6,CASSLAGLAGGSYEQYF,TGTGCCAGCAGCTTGGCCGGACTAGCGGGAGGGTCCTACGAGCAGTACTTC
TRBJ2-1,TRBD2,TRBV29-1,CSVAGLAGGNEQFF,TGCAGCGTTGCCGGACTAGCGGGAGGCAATGAGCAGTTCTTC
TRBJ2-7,TRBD2,TRBV19,CASSPTSGGYEQYF,TGTGCCAGTAGTCCCACTAGCGGTGGCTACGAGCAGTACTTC
TRBJ1-2,TRBD1,TRBV9,CASSFQGESNYGYTF,TGTGCCAGCAGCTTCCAGGGGGAGTCTAACTATGGCTACACCTTC
TRBJ2-5,.,TRBV4-1,CASSQDFVQGPGITETQYF,TGCGCCAGCAGCCAAGATTTTGTGCAGGGGCCCGGGATTACAGAGACCCAGTACTTC